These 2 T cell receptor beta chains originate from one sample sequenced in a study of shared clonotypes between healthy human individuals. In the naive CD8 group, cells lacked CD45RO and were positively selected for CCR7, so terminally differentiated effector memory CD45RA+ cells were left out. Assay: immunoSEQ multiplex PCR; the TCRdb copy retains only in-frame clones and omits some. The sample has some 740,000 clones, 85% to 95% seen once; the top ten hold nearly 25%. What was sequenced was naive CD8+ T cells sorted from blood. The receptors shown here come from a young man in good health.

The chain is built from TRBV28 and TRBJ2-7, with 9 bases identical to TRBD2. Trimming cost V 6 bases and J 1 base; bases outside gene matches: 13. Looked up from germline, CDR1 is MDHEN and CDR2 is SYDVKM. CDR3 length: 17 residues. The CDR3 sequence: CASSLGLAGRTSYEQYF. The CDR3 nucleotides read TGTGCCAGCAGCCTGGGGCTAGCGGGACGCACATCCTACGAGCAGTACTTC.

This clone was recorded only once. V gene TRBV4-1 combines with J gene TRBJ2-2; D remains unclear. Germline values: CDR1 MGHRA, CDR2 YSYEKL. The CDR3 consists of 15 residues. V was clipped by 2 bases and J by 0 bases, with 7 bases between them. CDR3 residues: CASSQRQTNTGELFF. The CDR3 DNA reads TGCGCCAGCAGCCAACGGCAAACGAACACCGGGGAGCTGTTTTTT.